The source of this TCR beta chain is a study of CD8+ T cells in alopecia areata. General observations from the study: Affected scalp, especially in alopecia totalis/universalis, had a higher clonality than normal scalp did.

Turning to this clone: Its target is unknown.

V dropped 3 bases and J dropped 8 bases, with 8 bases sitting between them. Germline-derived CDR1 and CDR2 are GTSNPN and SVGIG (reference sequence). The CDR3 is made up of 11 amino acids. Sequencing relied on a cDNA template that was reverse transcribed from extracted RNA. Repertoires were generated with immunoSEQ multiplex PCR, while TCRdb's copy carries only in-frame clones and drops some. Of 100,000 to 150,000 clones listed, 58% were seen once; the top ten hold 25% to 30%. Treatment defined: oral pan-JAK inhibitor, 5-10 mg twice daily. Collected material from alopecia areata patients comprised lesional scalp punch biopsies and peripheral blood.

This specimen was CD8+ T cells sorted from blood, taken at week 4, from a patient treated with tofacitinib. The chain joins TRBV30 to TRBJ2-4; unclear D gene. The sequence was collected from a human donor with alopecia areata. The DNA for the CDR3 is TGTGCCTGGAGGCAAGGGTACATTCAGTACTTC. Protein: CAWRQGYIQYF.